The next 27 T cell receptor beta chains were all read from a single sample in a study of cytomegalovirus exposure and HLA in healthy donors. This PCR relied on a set of 60 Vbeta primers and 13 Jbeta primers. The protocol was immunoSEQ multiplex PCR, while the TCRdb copy is restricted to in-frame clones and leaves out a portion. The data show over 150,000 clones, 60% to 80% seen once. Input material: PBMCs. The receptors originated from a man in his 60s in good health and CMV-seronegative.

This clone was seen a handful of times. V gene TRBV7-7 combines with J gene TRBJ2-1; 11 bases are shared with TRBD2. The junction had 11 bases not matched to a gene; V was cut back by 0 bases and J by 13 bases. The CDR3 is made up of 16 amino acids. CDR1 SSHAT and CDR2 FNYEAQ come from the germline V gene (reference sequence). CDR3 sequence reads: CASSLAAAGTSGAQFF. In DNA, the CDR3 is TGTGCCAGCAGCTTAGCGGCGGCCGGGACTAGCGGAGCCCAGTTCTTC.

This rearrangement joins TRBV11-2 to TRBJ2-7; TRBD2 agrees at 13 bases. CDR3 size: 15 residues. V was pared by 5 bases and J by 5 bases, with 6 bases of the junction left unmatched. Germline V gives CDR1 SGHAT, CDR2 FQNNGV. CDR3 nucleotide sequence: TGTGCCAGCAGCCGCGGGACTAGCGGGAACGACGAGCAGTACTTC. It encodes CASSRGTSGNDEQYF.

J is TRBJ1-1 and V is TRBV19; 8 bases are shared with TRBD1. V was pared by 7 bases and J by 7 bases, with 14 bases of the junction left unmatched. The CDR3 covers 15 residues. Germline lookup yields CDR1 LNHDA and CDR2 SQIVND (reference sequence). The CDR3 is CASTPSSRGHSEAFF. CDR3 coding DNA: TGTGCCAGTACCCCATCCAGCAGGGGGCATAGTGAAGCTTTCTTT.

This clone was observed a few times. The chain recombines TRBV2 with TRBJ2-5, with D possibly TRBD1 on 6 matching bases. The V end was cut by 2 bases, the J end by 2 bases, with 15 bases between. Germline values: CDR1 SNHLY, CDR2 FYNNEI. This CDR3 comprises 16 residues. The CDR3 region is CASSERDKGLQETQYF. In DNA, the CDR3 is TGTGCCAGCAGTGAACGGGACAAAGGGTTACAAGAGACCCAGTACTTC.

The rearrangement links TRBV5-1 to TRBJ2-3, with 9 bases aligning to TRBD2. CDR3 length: 18 residues. CDR1 and CDR2 from the germline V gene are SGHRS and YFSETQ. With V trimmed by 4 bases and J by 3 bases, 15 bases remained unmatched. The DNA of the CDR3 is TGCGCCAGCAGCCCCGGGGTAGCGGGAGCTCCCAGAACAGATACGCAGTATTTT. Its translation: CASSPGVAGAPRTDTQYF. The complete variable domain, with remaining parts taken from reference TRBV5-1 and TRBJ2-3, reads KAGVTQTPRYLIKTRGQQVTLSCSPISGHRSVSWYQQTPGQGLQFLFEYFSETQRNKGNFPGRFSGRQFSNSRSEMNVSTLELGDSALYLCASSPGVAGAPRTDTQYFGPGTRLTVL.

The chain employs TRBV10-1 and TRBJ2-3, with D perhaps matching TRBD2 (5 bases). The CDR3 spans 15 residues. Germline V gene lookup returns CDR1 WNHNN and CDR2 SYGVQD (reference sequence). V dropped 5 bases and J dropped 6 bases, with 18 bases sitting between them. CDR3 amino acids: CASSIGLAAEDTQYF. The CDR3 bases are TGCGCCAGCAGTATAGGACTCGCGGCGGAGGATACGCAGTATTTT.

Note on this clone: Mismatch with germline at one junction end may stem from a read error. This sequence joins TRBV28 and TRBJ1-1; D uncertain. The CDR3 runs to 13 residues. From germline, CDR1 is MDHEN and CDR2 SYDVKM. The CDR3 protein is CTSATAVNTEAFF. Written as DNA, the CDR3 is TGTACCAGCGCCACGGCGGTGAACACTGAAGCTTTCTTT.

V is TRBV7-8 and J is TRBJ2-3; D possibly corresponds to TRBD2 (6 bases). The germline V gene has CDR1 SGHVS and CDR2 FQNEAQ. V was clipped by 1 base and J by 6 bases, with 8 bases between them. There are 13 residues in the CDR3. This CDR3 reads CASSLVTSDTQYF. For the CDR3, the DNA is TGTGCCAGCAGCTTAGTCACTAGCGATACGCAGTATTTT.

J is TRBJ2-3 and V is TRBV28; TRBD2 agrees at 8 bases. The CDR3 spans 15 residues. J gave up 1 base and V 6 bases, and 6 bases lay outside the gene matches. Germline CDR1 MDHEN, CDR2 SYDVKM. The CDR3: CASSLAGHRTDTQYF. DNA for the CDR3: TGTGCCAGCAGCCTAGCGGGCCACCGCACAGATACGCAGTATTTT.

The chain employs TRBV30 and TRBJ2-1; 7 nucleotides match TRBD2. The CDR3 consists of 14 residues. In germline, CDR1 is GTSNPN, CDR2 SVGIG (reference sequence). Trimming cost V 5 bases and J 6 bases; bases outside gene matches: 10. This CDR3 reads CAWSGGVGGNEQFF. The CDR3 nucleotides read TGTGCCTGGTCTGGGGGGGTGGGGGGCAATGAGCAGTTCTTC.

The V call is TRBV30, the J call TRBJ2-7; D remains unclear. The V end was cut by 0 bases, the J end by 5 bases, with 8 bases between. This CDR3 is built from 12 residues. Germline CDR1 and CDR2: GTSNPN and SVGIG (reference sequence). The CDR3 reads CAWSVEFNEQYF. The CDR3 bases are TGTGCCTGGAGTGTAGAGTTCAACGAGCAGTACTTC.

The chain is built from TRBV25-1 and TRBJ1-3; 8 nucleotides agree with TRBD1. V dropped 3 bases and J dropped 1; count of bases not matched to a gene: 2. This CDR3 has 15 residues. Germline CDR1 is MGHDK and CDR2 is SYGVNS. The CDR3 DNA is TGTGCCAGCAGTGACTACAGGGGGTCTGGAAACACCATATATTTT. Translation: CASSDYRGSGNTIYF.

The gene calls are TRBV7-8 and TRBJ1-2, with 11 bases lining up with TRBD1. The ends lost 4 bases at V and 3 bases at J; junction bases unmatched: 13. The length of the CDR3 is 18 residues. The V gene's germline CDR1 is SGHVS and CDR2 FQNEAQ. CDR3 region: CASSSLDSPGQGDYGYTF. The CDR3 region has the DNA TGTGCCAGCAGCTCCTTAGATTCACCGGGACAGGGGGACTATGGCTACACCTTC.

This clone was seen more than once but under ten times. This chain uses TRBV13 with TRBJ2-5; 10 nucleotides line up with TRBD2. The CDR3 is 17 amino acids. V dropped 4 bases and J dropped 5; count of bases not matched to a gene: 13. Per the germline V gene, CDR1 is PRHDT and CDR2 is FYEKMQ (reference sequence). The CDR3 loop reads CASSSRRSGGAGETQYF. The CDR3 DNA is TGTGCCAGCAGCTCGCGTCGAAGCGGGGGGGCTGGGGAGACCCAGTACTTC.

The chain couples TRBV6-1 to TRBJ2-1; 9 bases are a match to TRBD2. The CDR3 is 14 amino acids. The germline CDR1 and CDR2 sequences are MNHNS and SASEGT. Trimming removed 8 bases from V and 4 bases from J; junction bases left unmatched: 6. DNA of the CDR3: TGTGCCAGCCGCCCTAGCGGGGCTTACAATGAGCAGTTCTTC. Residues: CASRPSGAYNEQFF.

CDR3 residues: CASSLGSNNEQFF. CDR3 in DNA: TGCGCCAGCAGCTTGGGGAGCAACAATGAGCAGTTCTTC. The chain recombines TRBV5-1 with TRBJ2-1; D is unclear. Germline CDR1 is SGHRS and CDR2 is YFSETQ. The germline V and J ends were trimmed by 0 bases and 5 bases, with 6 bases remaining between them. The CDR3 sequence is 13 residues long.

In its sample, this clone was seen a few times. The V and J genes are TRBV4-1 and TRBJ2-7; D gene unclear. This CDR3 region has 13 residues. V lost 0 bases to trimming and J lost 3 bases, with 6 bases between them. Germline V gene sequence: CDR1 MGHRA, CDR2 YSYEKL. The CDR3 nucleotides read TGCGCCAGCAGCCAAGATGGCAGCTACGAGCAGTACTTC. Residues: CASSQDGSYEQYF.

V usage is TRBV7-9 and J usage is TRBJ1-1; D call uncertain. This CDR3 has 15 residues. Per germline, CDR1 SEHNR and CDR2 FQNEAQ (reference sequence). V dropped 5 bases and J dropped 0 bases, with 13 bases sitting between them. The CDR3 nucleotides read TGTGCCAGCAGCCCCCGTTTGGAGATGAACACTGAAGCTTTCTTT. It codes for CASSPRLEMNTEAFF.

Only one count was recorded for this clone. The V gene is TRBV7-9, the J gene TRBJ1-2, with 7 bases identical to TRBD1. This CDR3 spans 16 amino acids. V shed 5 bases, J shed 3 bases, and the junction held 12 bases outside the gene matches. Germline loops: CDR1 SEHNR, CDR2 FQNEAQ (reference sequence). CDR3 region: CASSLLTGPVDYGYTF. CDR3 nucleotides: TGTGCCAGCAGCCTACTGACAGGGCCGGTAGACTATGGCTACACCTTC.

This clone appeared once. This sequence joins TRBV7-2 and TRBJ2-1; D is perhaps TRBD2 (6 bases). Germline CDR1 reads SGHTA; CDR2 reads FQGNSA. CDR3 length: 15 residues. Between the trimmed V and J ends, which lost 1 base and 5 bases, there was a span of 12 bases. The chain's CDR3 is CASSLESGRNNEQFF. CDR3 bases: TGTGCCAGCAGCTTAGAGTCAGGGAGGAACAATGAGCAGTTCTTC.

The chain links TRBV18 to TRBJ2-1, with 10 bases identical to TRBD2. J lost 3 bases, V lost 3 bases, and 11 bases had no gene match. Germline CDR1 reads KGHSH; CDR2 reads LQKENI. The CDR3 spans 18 residues. The CDR3 sequence is CASSPSASGGSLYNEQFF. In DNA form, the CDR3 reads TGTGCCAGCTCACCCAGTGCTAGCGGGGGTTCTCTCTACAATGAGCAGTTCTTC.

The chain carries TRBV7-2 and TRBJ2-7, with a tentative D call TRBD2 (7 bases). Trimming pared 4 bases from V and 3 bases from J, leaving 19 bases between. Germline V gene sequence: CDR1 SGHTA, CDR2 FQGNSA. There are 16 residues in the CDR3. CDR3 region: CASSSVRGGPVYEQYF. The DNA for the CDR3 is TGTGCCAGCAGCTCAGTGAGGGGGGGGCCGGTCTACGAGCAGTACTTC.

The chain carries TRBV6-5 and TRBJ2-2; D is undetermined. Deletions cut 1 base from V and 0 bases from J, with 3 bases between. Germline V gene lookup returns CDR1 MNHEY and CDR2 SVGAGI. The CDR3 is 14 residues long. Here the CDR3 DNA reads TGTGCCAGCAGTTACTTAGCGAACACCGGGGAGCTGTTTTTT. The encoded protein is CASSYLANTGELFF.

This sequence joins TRBV4-1 and TRBJ1-1, with TRBD1 matching 8 bases. This CDR3 is built from 14 residues. Losses at the gene ends were 4 bases for V and 3 bases for J; bases not matched to a gene: 4. From germline, CDR1 is MGHRA and CDR2 YSYEKL. CDR3: CASSLLQGDTEAFF. The CDR3 DNA reads as TGCGCCAGCAGCCTTTTACAGGGGGACACTGAAGCTTTCTTT.

This chain links TRBV4-1 with TRBJ2-5, with D perhaps TRBD1 (7 bases). The J call is in doubt because the DNA end fits TRBJ2-7 better. The CDR3 runs to 14 residues. Per germline, CDR1 MGHRA and CDR2 YSYEKL. The CDR3 loop is CASSPGQGGYEQYF. DNA of the CDR3: TGCGCCAGCAGCCCCGGGCAGGGGGGCTACGAGCAGTACTTC.

In this sample, this clone turned up once. This chain connects TRBV6-5 to TRBJ1-2; the match to TRBD1 covers 10 bases. Germline values: CDR1 MNHEY, CDR2 SVGAGI. The CDR3 length is 13 residues. Trimming took 4 bases from V and 7 from J; bases not matched to a gene: 3. CDR3 residues: CASSFRTGGGYTF. The DNA for the CDR3 is TGTGCCAGCAGTTTTAGGACAGGGGGTGGCTACACCTTC.

This clone was found a few times. The chain uses TRBV11-2 and TRBJ2-7; TRBD2 is a possible D gene (6 bases). CDR1 and CDR2 (germline): SGHAT, FQNNGV. The CDR3 loop spans 15 amino acids. V lost 4 bases to trimming and J lost 0 bases, with 13 bases between them. The CDR3 protein is CASSSMTRSSYEQYF. CDR3 nucleotides: TGTGCCAGCAGCTCAATGACTAGATCCTCCTACGAGCAGTACTTC.